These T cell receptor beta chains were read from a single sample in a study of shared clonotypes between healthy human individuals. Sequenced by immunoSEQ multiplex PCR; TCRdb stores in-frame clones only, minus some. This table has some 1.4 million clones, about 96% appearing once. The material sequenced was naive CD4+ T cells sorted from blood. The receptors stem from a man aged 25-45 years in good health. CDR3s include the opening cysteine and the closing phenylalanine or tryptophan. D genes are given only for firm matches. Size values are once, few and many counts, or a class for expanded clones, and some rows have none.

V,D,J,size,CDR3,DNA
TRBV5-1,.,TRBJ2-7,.,CASSPTPEESYEQYF,TGCGCCAGCAGCCCGACCCCGGAGGAGTCCTACGAGCAGTACTTC
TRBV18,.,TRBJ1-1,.,CASSPGANTEAFF,TGTGCCAGCTCACCAGGGGCGAACACTGAAGCTTTCTTT
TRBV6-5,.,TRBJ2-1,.,CASSPPLTAYNEQFF,TGTGCCAGCAGCCCCCCCCTGACTGCCTACAATGAGCAGTTCTTC
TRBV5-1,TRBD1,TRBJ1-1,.,CASSNRTGKAEAFF,TGCGCCAGCAGCAACCGGACAGGGAAGGCTGAAGCTTTCTTT
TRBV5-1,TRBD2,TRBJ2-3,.,CASSSGTSGRAGTDTQYF,TGCGCCAGCAGCTCGGGGACTAGCGGGAGGGCTGGCACAGATACGCAGTATTTT
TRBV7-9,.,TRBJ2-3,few,CACRRVEDTQYF,TGTGCCTGCAGGCGGGTCGAAGATACGCAGTATTTT
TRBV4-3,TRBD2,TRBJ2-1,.,CASSQAGTSGSPEQFF,TGCGCCAGCAGCCAGGCCGGGACTAGCGGAAGCCCTGAGCAGTTCTTC
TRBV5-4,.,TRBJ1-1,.,CASSTKLGLGTEAFF,TGTGCCAGCAGCACCAAACTGGGGCTGGGCACTGAAGCTTTCTTT
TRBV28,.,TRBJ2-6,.,CASSRFLEGGLTGANVLTF,TGTGCCAGCAGCCGATTCCTTGAGGGGGGGCTGACTGGGGCCAACGTCCTGACTTTC
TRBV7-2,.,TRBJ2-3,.,CASSLSGRPDTQYF,TGTGCCAGCAGCCTTAGCGGTCGACCGGATACGCAGTATTTT
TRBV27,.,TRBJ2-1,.,CASSFTGTYSYNEQFF,TGTGCCAGCAGTTTTACAGGGACATATTCCTACAATGAGCAGTTCTTC
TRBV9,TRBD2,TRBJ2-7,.,CASSPRLADSSYEQYF,TGTGCCAGCAGCCCAAGACTAGCGGATAGCTCCTACGAGCAGTACTTC
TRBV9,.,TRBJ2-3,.,CASSVGVSRGTDTQYF,TGTGCCAGCAGCGTAGGGGTCTCGCGGGGCACAGATACGCAGTATTTT
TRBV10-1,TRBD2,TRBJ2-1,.,CASSEISGRGEQFF,TGCGCCAGCAGTGAGATCAGCGGGAGGGGTGAGCAGTTCTTC
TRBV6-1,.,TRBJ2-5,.,CASSERPAGGETQYF,TGTGCCAGCAGTGAACGCCCGGCAGGAGGGGAGACCCAGTACTTC
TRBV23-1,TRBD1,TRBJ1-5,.,CASSLKGTGNQPQHF,TGCGCCAGCAGTCTAAAAGGGACAGGCAATCAGCCCCAGCATTTT
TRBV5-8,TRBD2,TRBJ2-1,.,CASSTYSGTSGIGGQFF,TGTGCCAGCAGCACATACTCCGGGACTAGCGGTATAGGTGGGCAGTTCTTC
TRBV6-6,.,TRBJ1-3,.,CASSSEFFSGNTIYF,TGTGCCAGCAGTTCAGAGTTCTTCTCTGGAAACACCATATATTTT